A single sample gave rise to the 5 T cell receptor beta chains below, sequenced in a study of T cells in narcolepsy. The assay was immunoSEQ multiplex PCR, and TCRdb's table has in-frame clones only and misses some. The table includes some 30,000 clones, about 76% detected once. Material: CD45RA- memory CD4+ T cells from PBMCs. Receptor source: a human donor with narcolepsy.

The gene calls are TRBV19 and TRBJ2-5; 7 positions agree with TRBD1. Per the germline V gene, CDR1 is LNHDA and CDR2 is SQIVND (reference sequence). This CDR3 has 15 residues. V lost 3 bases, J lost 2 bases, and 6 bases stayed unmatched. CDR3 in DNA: TGTGCCAGTAGTATGAAGGGGGCCTTACAAGAGACCCAGTACTTC. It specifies CASSMKGALQETQYF.

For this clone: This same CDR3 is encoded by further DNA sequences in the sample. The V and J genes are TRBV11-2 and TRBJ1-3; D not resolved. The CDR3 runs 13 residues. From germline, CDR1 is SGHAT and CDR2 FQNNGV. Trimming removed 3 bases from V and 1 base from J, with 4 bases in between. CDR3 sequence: CASSLESGNTIYF. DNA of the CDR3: TGTGCCAGCAGCTTGGAGTCTGGAAACACCATATATTTT.

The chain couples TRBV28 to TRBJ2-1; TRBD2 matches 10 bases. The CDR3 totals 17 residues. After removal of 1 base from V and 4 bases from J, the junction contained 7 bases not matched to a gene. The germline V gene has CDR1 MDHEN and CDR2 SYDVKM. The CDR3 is CASSLLPSGGTYNEQFF. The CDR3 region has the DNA TGTGCCAGCAGTTTATTGCCTAGCGGGGGTACATACAATGAGCAGTTCTTC.

The CDR3 nucleotides are TGCGCCAGCAGCCAAGACCCGGGACAGACCTACGAGCAGTACTTC. Its translation: CASSQDPGQTYEQYF. The rearrangement joins TRBV4-1 to TRBJ2-5, with 7 positions matching TRBD1. The J call may not be correct, given that the DNA end is closer to TRBJ2-7. Germline assignment: CDR1 MGHRA and CDR2 YSYEKL. The CDR3 is 15 amino acids.

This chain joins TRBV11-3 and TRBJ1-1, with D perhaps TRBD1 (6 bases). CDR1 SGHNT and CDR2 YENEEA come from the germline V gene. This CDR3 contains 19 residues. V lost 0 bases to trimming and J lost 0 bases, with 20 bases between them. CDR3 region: CASSLDSSGHLVMNTEAFF. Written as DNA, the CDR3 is TGTGCCAGCAGCTTAGATTCTTCGGGACATCTAGTCATGAACACTGAAGCTTTCTTT.